This T cell receptor beta chain stems from a study of naive and memory T cell subsets. Four PCR rounds used nested alpha and beta constant region primers plus the SP2 primer. TCRdb called the 5' RACE reads again in MiXCR, with one record for every CDR3 protein. The sample shows more than 50,000 distinct CDR3 sequences, around 7.3% of them seen only once. Many counts were recorded for this clonotype. TCR cDNA received a 3' ligated oligonucleotide that carried a UMI. RNA was extracted from roughly 2.5 ml of whole blood of healthy adults. V was trimmed by 1 base and J by 7 bases, leaving 10 bases between them. The CDR3 totals 14 residues. Germline loops: CDR1 LNHNV, CDR2 YYDKDF (reference sequence).

The TCR originated in a male donor in good health. This rearrangement joins TRBV15 to TRBJ1-4, with TRBD1 as a possible D gene (5 bases). The CDR3 spells CATSRGGVPEKLFF. CDR3 nucleotides: TGTGCCACCAGCAGAGGGGGGGTCCCTGAAAAACTGTTTTTT.